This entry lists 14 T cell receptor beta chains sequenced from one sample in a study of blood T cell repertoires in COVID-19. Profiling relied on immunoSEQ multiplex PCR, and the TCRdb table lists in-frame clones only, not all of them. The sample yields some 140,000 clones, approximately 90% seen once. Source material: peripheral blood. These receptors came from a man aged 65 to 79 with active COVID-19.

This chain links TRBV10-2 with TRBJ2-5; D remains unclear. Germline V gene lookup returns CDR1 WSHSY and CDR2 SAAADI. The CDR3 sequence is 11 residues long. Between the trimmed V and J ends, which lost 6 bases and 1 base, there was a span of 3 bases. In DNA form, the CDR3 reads TGCGCCAGCAGCGGCCAAGAGACCCAGTACTTC. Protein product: CASSGQETQYF.

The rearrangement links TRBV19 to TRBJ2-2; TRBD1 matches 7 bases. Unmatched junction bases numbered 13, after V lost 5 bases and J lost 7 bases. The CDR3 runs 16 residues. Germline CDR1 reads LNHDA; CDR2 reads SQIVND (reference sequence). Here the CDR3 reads CASSPTGVGGNGELFF. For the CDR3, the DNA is TGTGCCAGTAGTCCCACAGGGGTAGGGGGCAACGGGGAGCTGTTTTTT.

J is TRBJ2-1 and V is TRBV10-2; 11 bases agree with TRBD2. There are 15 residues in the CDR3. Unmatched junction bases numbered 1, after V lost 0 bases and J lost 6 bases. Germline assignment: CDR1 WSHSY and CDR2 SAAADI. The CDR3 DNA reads TGCGCCAGCAGTGAGTCTACTAGCGGGAGCAATGAGCAGTTCTTC. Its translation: CASSESTSGSNEQFF.

CDR3 protein: CASSADFNQPQHF. CDR3 DNA sequence: TGTGCCAGCAGCGCGGACTTTAATCAGCCCCAGCATTTT. The chain combines TRBV7-2 with TRBJ1-5; D is undetermined. The CDR3 length is 13 residues. CDR1 is SGHTA, CDR2 FQGNSA, per germline. Deletions cut 5 bases from V and 4 bases from J, with 9 bases between.

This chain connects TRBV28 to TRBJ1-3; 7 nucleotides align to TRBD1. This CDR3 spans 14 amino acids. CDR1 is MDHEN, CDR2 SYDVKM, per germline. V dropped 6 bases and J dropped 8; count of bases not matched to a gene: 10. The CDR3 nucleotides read TGTGCCAGCAGCCTGAGACAGGGCGCCCACACCATATATTTT. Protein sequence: CASSLRQGAHTIYF. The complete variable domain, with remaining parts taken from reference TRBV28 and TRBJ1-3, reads DVKVTQSSRYLVKRTGEKVFLECVQDMDHENMFWYRQDPGLGLRLIYFSYDVKMKEKGDIPEGYSVSREKKERFSLILESASTNQTSMYLCASSLRQGAHTIYFGEGSWLTVV.

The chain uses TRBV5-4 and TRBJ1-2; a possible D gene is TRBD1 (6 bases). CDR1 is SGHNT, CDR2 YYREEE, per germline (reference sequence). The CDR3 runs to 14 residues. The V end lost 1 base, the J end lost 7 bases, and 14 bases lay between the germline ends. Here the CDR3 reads CASSLKGVSAGYTF. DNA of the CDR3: TGTGCCAGCAGCTTGAAGGGGGTATCGGCTGGCTACACCTTC.

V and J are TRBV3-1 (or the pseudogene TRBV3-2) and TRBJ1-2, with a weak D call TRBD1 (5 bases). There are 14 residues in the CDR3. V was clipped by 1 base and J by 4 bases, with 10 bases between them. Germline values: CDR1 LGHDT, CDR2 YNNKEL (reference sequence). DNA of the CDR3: TGTGCCAGCAGCCAAGTGCAGGGTGTCTATGGCTACACCTTC. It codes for CASSQVQGVYGYTF.

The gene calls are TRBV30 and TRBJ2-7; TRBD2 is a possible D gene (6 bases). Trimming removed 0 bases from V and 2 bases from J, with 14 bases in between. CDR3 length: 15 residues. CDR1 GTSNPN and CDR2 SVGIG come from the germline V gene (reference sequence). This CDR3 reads CAWSVLGSGAYEQYF. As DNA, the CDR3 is TGTGCCTGGAGTGTACTTGGCTCGGGGGCCTACGAGCAGTACTTC.

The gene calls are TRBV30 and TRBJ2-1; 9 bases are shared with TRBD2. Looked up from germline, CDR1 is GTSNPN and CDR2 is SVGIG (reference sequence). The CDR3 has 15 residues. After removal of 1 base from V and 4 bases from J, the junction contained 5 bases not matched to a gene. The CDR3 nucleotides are TGTGCCTGGAGTGGGTCTAGCGGGAAATACAATGAGCAGTTCTTC. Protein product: CAWSGSSGKYNEQFF.

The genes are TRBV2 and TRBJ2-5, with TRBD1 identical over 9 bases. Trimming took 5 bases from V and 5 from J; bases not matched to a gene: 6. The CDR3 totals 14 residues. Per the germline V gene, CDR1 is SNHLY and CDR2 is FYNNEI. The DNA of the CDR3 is TGTGCCAGCAGTACAGGGGGCTCAGGGGAGACCCAGTACTTC. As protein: CASSTGGSGETQYF.

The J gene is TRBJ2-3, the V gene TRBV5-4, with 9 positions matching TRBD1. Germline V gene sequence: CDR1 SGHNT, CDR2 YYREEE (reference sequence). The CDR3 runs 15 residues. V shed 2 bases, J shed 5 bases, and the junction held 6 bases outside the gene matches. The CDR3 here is CASSLDRGSGDTQYF. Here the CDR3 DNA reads TGTGCCAGCAGCTTAGACAGGGGGTCGGGAGATACGCAGTATTTT.

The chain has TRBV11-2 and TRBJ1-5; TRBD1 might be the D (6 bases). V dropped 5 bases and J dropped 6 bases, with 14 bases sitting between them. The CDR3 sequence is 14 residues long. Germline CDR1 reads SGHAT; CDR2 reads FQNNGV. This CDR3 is CASSPTTGGQPQHF. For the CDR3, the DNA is TGTGCCAGCAGCCCAACGACAGGAGGTCAGCCCCAGCATTTT.

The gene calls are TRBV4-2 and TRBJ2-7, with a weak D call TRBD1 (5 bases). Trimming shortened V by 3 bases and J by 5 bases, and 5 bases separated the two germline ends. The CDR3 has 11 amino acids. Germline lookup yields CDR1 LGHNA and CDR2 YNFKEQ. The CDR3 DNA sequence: TGTGCCAGCAGCCAGACAGACGAGCAGTACTTC. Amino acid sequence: CASSQTDEQYF.

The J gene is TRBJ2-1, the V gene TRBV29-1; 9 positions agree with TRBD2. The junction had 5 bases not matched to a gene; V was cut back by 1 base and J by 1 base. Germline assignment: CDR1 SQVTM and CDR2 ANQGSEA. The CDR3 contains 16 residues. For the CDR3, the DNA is TGCAGCGTTGAAGGATCTAGCGGGAAATCCTACAATGAGCAGTTCTTC. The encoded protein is CSVEGSSGKSYNEQFF.